This T cell receptor beta chain was captured in a study of PD-1 blockade in classical Hodgkin lymphoma. In every patient, relapse followed autologous stem cell transplantation, while exposure to brentuximab vedotin differed. Classification of best responses gave complete response, partial response or progressive disease. Repertoires were generated with immunoSEQ multiplex PCR, while TCRdb's copy carries only in-frame clones and drops some. Of under 45,000 clones in the sample, 76% were seen once. In the case of this clone: The antigen is not known.

The CDR3 length is 13 residues. Germline V CDR1 and CDR2: SGHDN, FVKESK. V shed 5 bases and J shed 7 bases, with 11 bases lying between them. Findings and limits, study-wide: After ASCT, patients who started nivolumab under 1 year later were excluded. The drivers behind the repertoire differences, possibly disease activity or prior therapy, remain undefined. As was reported, newly diagnosed patients showed lower baseline TCR diversity than healthy donors did.

This rearrangement joins TRBV14 to TRBJ1-4; D may be TRBD1 (5 bases). The input for sequencing was peripheral blood mononuclear cells (PBMCs), taken at baseline. The source of this sequence is a human donor with classical Hodgkin lymphoma. The CDR3 reads CASSVGTVEKLFF. The CDR3 DNA reads TGTGCCAGCAGCGTCGGGACCGTTGAAAAACTGTTTTTT.